The TCR beta chain under discussion was sequenced for a study of shared clonotypes between healthy human individuals. Study conclusions and caveats: Generally, naive subsets came out with larger estimated richness than memory subsets.

TCRdb keeps only in-frame clones here, not all; method: immunoSEQ multiplex PCR. Of 2 million or so clones listed, over 85% are singletons. Concerning this clone itself: The antigen remains undetermined.

The CDR3 sequence is 12 residues long. Trimming stripped 2 bases from V and 8 bases from J, with 6 bases between. CDR1 MNHNY and CDR2 SVGAGI come from the germline V gene (reference sequence). The chain recombines TRBV6-6 with TRBJ2-2; D is unclear. Sequencing used naive CD4+ T cells sorted from blood. Subset denoted: CD45RA+ positively selected. The source is a man in his late teens or twenties in good health. In DNA, the CDR3 is TGTGCCAGCAGTTACACGGAGGGGGAGCTGTTTTTT. Its protein product is CASSYTEGELFF.